The 15 T cell receptor beta chains in this list originate from one sample, sequenced in a study of early T cells in non-severe SARS-CoV-2 infection. TCRdb ran MiXCR on the 5' RACE reads and lists one entry per CDR3 protein. The sample has 69,000 or so distinct CDR3 sequences, approximately 4.5% seen once; the top ten hold more than 3%. The material sequenced was whole blood, taken at baseline. The source is an adult who was a healthcare worker with PCR-confirmed SARS-CoV-2 infection or an uninfected control (not recorded which). The donor label of this sample is uncertain.

This clonotype was recorded a few times. The chain is built from TRBV5-4 and TRBJ2-3; D possibly corresponds to TRBD1 (5 bases). The CDR3 is 15 amino acids. The V and J ends lost 0 bases and 0 bases respectively, with 8 bases between them. Per germline, CDR1 SGHNT and CDR2 YYREEE (reference sequence). As DNA, the CDR3 is TGTGCCAGCAGCTTGGAGGGGAAAAGCACAGATACGCAGTATTTT. This translates into CASSLEGKSTDTQYF.

This rearrangement joins TRBV7-2 to TRBJ1-4, with D possibly matching TRBD1 (5 bases). CDR3 length: 14 amino acids. The germline V gene encodes CDR1 SGHTA and CDR2 FQGNSA. Trimming left V 5 bases short and J 8 bases short, with 15 bases between. DNA for the CDR3: TGTGCCAGCAGCGTACAGGTGGGGTCGGAAAAACTGTTTTTT. Protein product: CASSVQVGSEKLFF.

This clonotype was picked up a small number of times. DNA of the CDR3: TGTGCCAGCAGCTCCGAGGGACCGAACACCGGGGAGCTGTTTTTT. Its protein product is CASSSEGPNTGELFF. The V and J genes are TRBV11-3 and TRBJ2-2; either TRBD1 or TRBD2 may fit D (5 bases each). Germline assignment: CDR1 SGHNT and CDR2 YENEEA. The CDR3 consists of 15 residues. The V gene lost 4 bases and the J gene lost 0 bases, with 9 bases spanning the gap.

This clonotype showed up many times. The V gene is TRBV7-2, the J gene TRBJ1-1, with 7 bases aligning to TRBD1. This CDR3 has 16 residues. Germline V gives CDR1 SGHTA, CDR2 FQGNSA. The V gene end was trimmed by 1 base and the J gene end by 1 base; junction bases not matched to a gene: 6. CDR3 coding DNA: TGTGCCAGCAGCTTAGTCTCCGGGACAGCGAACACTGAAGCTTTCTTT. The encoded protein is CASSLVSGTANTEAFF.

This clonotype was observed a few times. CDR3 sequence: CASSLSAYEQYF. As DNA, the CDR3 is TGTGCCAGCAGCTTAAGCGCCTACGAGCAGTACTTC. This chain connects TRBV11-2 to TRBJ2-7; D is undetermined. Trimming removed 2 bases from V and 2 bases from J, with 4 bases in between. The CDR3 covers 12 residues. Germline V gene data show CDR1 as SGHAT and CDR2 as FQNNGV.

This clonotype came up many times. The chain links TRBV29-1 to TRBJ2-5; TRBD1 agrees at 11 bases. With V trimmed by 7 bases and J by 5 bases, 9 bases remained unmatched. This CDR3 has 14 residues. Germline CDR1 and CDR2: SQVTM and ANQGSEA. The CDR3 DNA reads TGCAGCGCAGGACAGGGGGCGCAGGATGAGACCCAGTACTTC. It yields the protein CSAGQGAQDETQYF. Supplemented by reference TRBV29-1 and TRBJ2-5, the full variable domain reads SAVISQKPSRDICQRGTSLTIQCQVDSQVTMMFWYRQQPGQSLTLIATANQGSEATYESGFVIDKFPISRPNLTFSTLTVSNMSPEDSSIYLCSAGQGAQDETQYFGPGTRLLVL.

This rearrangement joins TRBV5-1 to TRBJ2-6, with unresolved D. The ends were cut back, 0 bases at V and 2 bases at J, with 6 bases in the middle. The length of the CDR3 is 15 residues. CDR1 SGHRS and CDR2 YFSETQ come from the germline V gene. CDR3 sequence: CASSLAGTGANVLTF. As DNA, the CDR3 is TGCGCCAGCAGCTTGGCAGGAACTGGGGCCAACGTCCTGACTTTC.

The chain uses TRBV28 and TRBJ1-5, with a tentative D call TRBD1 (6 bases). Germline V CDR1 and CDR2: MDHEN, SYDVKM. The CDR3 length is 10 residues. V lost 5 bases, J lost 11 bases, and 7 bases lay in between. As DNA, the CDR3 is TGTGCCAGCAGTCAGGGGACCCAGCATTTT. Encoded protein: CASSQGTQHF. The full variable domain, its missing parts supplied by reference TRBV28 and TRBJ1-5, is DVKVTQSSRYLVKRTGEKVFLECVQDMDHENMFWYRQDPGLGLRLIYFSYDVKMKEKGDIPEGYSVSREKKERFSLILESASTNQTSMYLCASSQGTQHFGDGTRLSIL.

This clonotype was detected ten times or more. The rearrangement joins TRBV12-3 or TRBV12-4 to TRBJ1-1; 9 positions match TRBD1. The CDR3 runs to 15 residues. Trimming removed 2 bases from V and 1 base from J; junction bases left unmatched: 2. CDR3 sequence reads: CASSLRDRANTEAFF. The CDR3 nucleotides are TGTGCCAGCAGTTTAAGGGACAGGGCGAACACTGAAGCTTTCTTT.

V usage is TRBV4-2 and J usage is TRBJ2-3; 8 nucleotides line up with TRBD2. Germline loops: CDR1 LGHNA, CDR2 YNFKEQ. This CDR3 has 15 amino acids. V lost 4 bases to trimming and J lost 0 bases; unmatched junction nucleotides: 3. The CDR3 reads CASSPERGSTDTQYF. The DNA of the CDR3 is TGTGCCAGCAGCCCCGAGCGGGGGAGCACAGATACGCAGTATTTT.

This chain links TRBV6-1 with TRBJ2-3, with D possibly called TRBD1 or TRBD2 (5 bases each). This CDR3 contains 15 residues. Trimming took off 3 bases at V and 0 bases at J, with 10 bases between the two ends. The germline V gene has CDR1 MNHNS and CDR2 SASEGT. CDR3 DNA sequence: TGTGCCAGCAGTGACGGGACCTCTAGCACAGATACGCAGTATTTT. Translating it yields CASSDGTSSTDTQYF.

The chain carries TRBV6-2 or TRBV6-3 and TRBJ2-1; tentative D call: TRBD2 (5 bases). CDR3 length: 14 residues. Deletions cut 4 bases from V and 1 base from J, with 8 bases between. The germline V gene has CDR1 MNHEY and CDR2 SVGEGT. CDR3 sequence: CASSWRASYNEQFF. Here the CDR3 DNA reads TGTGCCAGCAGTTGGCGGGCATCCTACAATGAGCAGTTCTTC.

In this sample, this clonotype turned up many times. The rearrangement links TRBV28 to TRBJ2-2; D call uncertain. Trimming shortened V by 8 bases and J by 0 bases, and 10 bases separated the two germline ends. The V gene's germline CDR1 is MDHEN and CDR2 SYDVKM. The CDR3 is made up of 14 amino acids. The CDR3 bases are TGTGCCAGCCTTGAGTCCCCGAACACCGGGGAGCTGTTTTTT. This translates into CASLESPNTGELFF.

In its sample, this clonotype was seen many times. This chain connects TRBV20-1 to TRBJ1-5, with D maybe TRBD1 (6 bases). This CDR3 has 15 amino acids. Germline CDR1 is DFQATT and CDR2 is SNEGSKA (reference sequence). Trimming took off 3 bases at V and 1 base at J, with 13 bases between the two ends. CDR3 nucleotides: TGCAGTGCTAGTTACGGGACAAGAAGCAATCAGCCCCAGCATTTT. Protein: CSASYGTRSNQPQHF.

The table lists this clonotype with a few counts. The chain carries TRBV11-2 and TRBJ2-1; D not certain. Trimming left V 0 bases short and J 6 bases short, with 9 bases between. The germline V gene encodes CDR1 SGHAT and CDR2 FQNNGV. The CDR3 extends over 14 amino acids. The CDR3 DNA is TGTGCCAGCAGCTTAGAGGTCCAGGTCAATGAGCAGTTCTTC. This translates into CASSLEVQVNEQFF.